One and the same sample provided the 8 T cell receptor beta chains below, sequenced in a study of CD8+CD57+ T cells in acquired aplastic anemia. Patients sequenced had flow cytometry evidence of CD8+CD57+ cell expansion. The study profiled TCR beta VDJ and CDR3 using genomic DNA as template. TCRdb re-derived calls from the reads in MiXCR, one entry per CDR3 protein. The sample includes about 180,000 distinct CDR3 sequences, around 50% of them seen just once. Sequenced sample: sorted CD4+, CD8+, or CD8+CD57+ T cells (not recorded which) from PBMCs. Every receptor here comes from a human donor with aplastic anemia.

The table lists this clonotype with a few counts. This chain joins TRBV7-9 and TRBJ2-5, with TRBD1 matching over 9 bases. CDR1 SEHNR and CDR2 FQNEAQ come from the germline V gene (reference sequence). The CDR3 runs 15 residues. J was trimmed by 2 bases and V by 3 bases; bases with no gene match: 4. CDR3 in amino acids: CASSFHDRGQETQYF. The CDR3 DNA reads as TGTGCCAGCAGCTTCCACGACAGGGGGCAAGAGACCCAGTACTTC. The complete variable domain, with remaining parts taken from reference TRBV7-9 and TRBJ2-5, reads DTGVSQNPRHKITKRGQNVTFRCDPISEHNRLYWYRQTLGQGPEFLTYFQNEAQLEKSRLLSDRFSAERPKGSFSTLEIQRTEQGDSAMYLCASSFHDRGQETQYFGPGTRLLVL.

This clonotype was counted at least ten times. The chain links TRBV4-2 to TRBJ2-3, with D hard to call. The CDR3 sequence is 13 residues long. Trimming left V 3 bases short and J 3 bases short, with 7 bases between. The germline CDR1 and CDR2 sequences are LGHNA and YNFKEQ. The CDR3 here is CASSHDQTDTQYF. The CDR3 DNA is TGTGCCAGCAGCCACGACCAGACAGATACGCAGTATTTT.

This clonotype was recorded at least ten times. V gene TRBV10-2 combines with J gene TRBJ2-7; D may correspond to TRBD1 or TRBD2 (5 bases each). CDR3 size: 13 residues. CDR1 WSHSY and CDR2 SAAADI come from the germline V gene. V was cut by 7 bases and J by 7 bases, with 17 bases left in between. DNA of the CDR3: TGCGCCAGCAACCGGGACCAAGGGAGAGAGCAGTACTTC. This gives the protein CASNRDQGREQYF.

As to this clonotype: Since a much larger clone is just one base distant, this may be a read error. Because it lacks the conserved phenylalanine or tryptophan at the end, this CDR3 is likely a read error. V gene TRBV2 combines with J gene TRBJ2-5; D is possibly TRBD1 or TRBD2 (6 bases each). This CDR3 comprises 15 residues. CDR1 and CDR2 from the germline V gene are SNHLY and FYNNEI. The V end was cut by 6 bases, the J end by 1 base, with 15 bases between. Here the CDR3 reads CASSLGGFTQETQYL. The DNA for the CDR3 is TGTGCCAGCAGCTTAGGGGGGTTCACCCAAGAGACCCAGTACCTC.

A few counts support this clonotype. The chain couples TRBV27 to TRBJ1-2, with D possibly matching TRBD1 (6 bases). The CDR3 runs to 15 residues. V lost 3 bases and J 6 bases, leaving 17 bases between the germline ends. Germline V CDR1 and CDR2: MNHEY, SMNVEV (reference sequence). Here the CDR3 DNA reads TGTGCCAGCAGTTTGAGCCGCGGGGGGCTTAATGGCTACACCTTC. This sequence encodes CASSLSRGGLNGYTF.

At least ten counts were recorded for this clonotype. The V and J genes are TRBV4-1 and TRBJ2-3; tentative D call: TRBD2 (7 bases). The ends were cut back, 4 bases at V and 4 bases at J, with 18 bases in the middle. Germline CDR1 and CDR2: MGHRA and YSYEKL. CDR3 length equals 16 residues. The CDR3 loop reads CASSREGEGRADTQYF. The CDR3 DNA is TGCGCCAGCAGCCGAGAGGGGGAAGGGAGGGCAGATACGCAGTATTTT.

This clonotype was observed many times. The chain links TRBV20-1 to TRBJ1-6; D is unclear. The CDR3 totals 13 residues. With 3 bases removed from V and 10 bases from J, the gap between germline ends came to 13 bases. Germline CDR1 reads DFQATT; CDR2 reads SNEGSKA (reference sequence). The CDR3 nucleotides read TGCAGTGCTAGTAGCCTGGGCAGGTCACCCCTCCACTTT. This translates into CSASSLGRSPLHF.

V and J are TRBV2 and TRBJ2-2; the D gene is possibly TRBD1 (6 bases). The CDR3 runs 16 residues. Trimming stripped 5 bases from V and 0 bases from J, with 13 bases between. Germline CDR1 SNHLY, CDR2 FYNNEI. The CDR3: CASSPTTGTNTGELFF. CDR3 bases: TGTGCCAGCAGTCCCACCACAGGGACGAACACCGGGGAGCTGTTTTTT.